The next 18 T cell receptor beta chains were all read from a single sample in a study of OX40 agonist ivuxolimab in advanced cancers. The protocol was immunoSEQ multiplex PCR, while the TCRdb copy is restricted to in-frame clones and leaves out a portion. Here the sample spans some 44,000 clones, 82% being singletons. The sequencing used CD4+ or CD8+ T cells sorted from blood, collected in a trial of the OX40 agonist ivuxolimab. The receptors stem from an adult with an advanced solid tumor such as melanoma, head and neck, liver or kidney cancer.

The chain couples TRBV5-1 to TRBJ2-1, with 8 bases identical to TRBD2. CDR3 length: 17 residues. The germline CDR1 and CDR2 sequences are SGHRS and YFSETQ. J lost 0 bases, V lost 4 bases, and 9 bases had no gene match. The CDR3 sequence is CASSGTSGLSSYNEQFF. In DNA form, the CDR3 reads TGCGCCAGCAGCGGAACTAGCGGTTTGAGCTCCTACAATGAGCAGTTCTTC.

The J gene is TRBJ1-3, the V gene TRBV7-2, with 9 nucleotides matching TRBD1. The CDR3 is 18 amino acids. Germline V gene data show CDR1 as SGHTA and CDR2 as FQGNSA. The trim removed 5 bases at V and 0 bases at J, leaving 11 bases unmatched. In nucleotides, the CDR3 is TGTGCCAGCAGCCCACCTCCGGGACAGGGAAACTCTGGAAACACCATATATTTT. This gives the protein CASSPPPGQGNSGNTIYF.

The V and J genes are TRBV5-1 and TRBJ2-5; D is uncertain. Trimming removed 4 bases at V and 1 base at J, with 2 bases between. Germline V gene sequence: CDR1 SGHRS, CDR2 YFSETQ. CDR3 size: 11 residues. The CDR3 DNA reads TGCGCCAGCAGCGCCCAAGAGACCCAGTACTTC. It translates to CASSAQETQYF.

V and J are TRBV6-1 and TRBJ1-6, with a weak D call TRBD1 (6 bases). CDR1 is MNHNS, CDR2 SASEGT, per germline. There are 15 residues in the CDR3. Trimming shortened V by 1 base and J by 10 bases, and 14 bases separated the two germline ends. Written as DNA, the CDR3 is TGTGCCAGCAGTGAAGGATGGCAGGGGCCCTCACCCCTCCACTTT. As protein: CASSEGWQGPSPLHF.

This rearrangement joins TRBV6-5 to TRBJ2-7; tentatively, D is TRBD2 (6 bases). CDR1 MNHEY and CDR2 SVGAGI come from the germline V gene. The CDR3 runs 13 residues. Trimming removed 6 bases from V and 3 bases from J, with 12 bases in between. CDR3 in DNA: TGTGCCAGCAGAGGGCGGGGATTCTACGAGCAGTACTTC. This translates into CASRGRGFYEQYF.

The V gene is TRBV9, the J gene TRBJ1-1, with 7 bases identical to TRBD1. Per the germline V gene, CDR1 is SGDLS and CDR2 is YYNGEE. The CDR3 has 14 amino acids. With V trimmed by 3 bases and J by 2 bases, 4 bases remained unmatched. The CDR3 bases are TGTGCCAGCAGCGGGGGACAGCCAAACACTGAAGCTTTCTTT. It is translated as CASSGGQPNTEAFF.

The chain uses TRBV30 and TRBJ1-3, with D tentatively TRBD1 (5 bases). The CDR3 runs 14 residues. Trimming stripped 4 bases from V and 0 bases from J, with 10 bases between. CDR1 and CDR2 from the germline V gene are GTSNPN and SVGIG (reference sequence). CDR3 in amino acids: CAWTRGSSGNTIYF. The CDR3 nucleotides are TGTGCCTGGACGAGGGGAAGCTCTGGAAACACCATATATTTT.

CDR3 nucleotide sequence: TGTGCCACCAGCAGAGATAGTGGGACTAGCGTCTCGACCTACTCTGGGGCCAACGTCCTGACTTTC. This translates into CATSRDSGTSVSTYSGANVLTF. The rearrangement links TRBV15 to TRBJ2-6; TRBD2 matches 10 bases. Trimming took 0 bases from V and 0 from J; bases not matched to a gene: 14. The CDR3 is made up of 22 amino acids. The germline V gene encodes CDR1 LNHNV and CDR2 YYDKDF (reference sequence).

The rearrangement joins TRBV29-1 to TRBJ2-7, with D maybe TRBD1 (7 bases). Germline CDR1 and CDR2: SQVTM and ANQGSEA. Trimming stripped 3 bases from V and 3 bases from J, with 9 bases between. The CDR3 runs to 12 residues. The CDR3: CSVDRGVYEQYF. DNA for the CDR3: TGCAGCGTTGACAGGGGGGTCTACGAGCAGTACTTC.

The CDR3 coding sequence is TGTGCCAGCAGGCAAACAGGGGTAAGGGGCAATGAGCAGTTCTTC. This sequence encodes CASRQTGVRGNEQFF. The gene calls are TRBV6-5 and TRBJ2-1; 7 nucleotides match TRBD1. V lost 6 bases and J lost 6; bases outside the gene matches: 11. The CDR3 loop spans 15 amino acids. CDR1 and CDR2 (germline): MNHEY, SVGAGI.

The CDR3 spells CATKKGGSYNEQFF. DNA of the CDR3: TGTGCCACCAAAAAAGGGGGCTCCTACAATGAGCAGTTCTTC. V usage is TRBV6-5 and J usage is TRBJ2-1, with D possibly TRBD1 on 6 matching bases. Trimming cost V 10 bases and J 0 bases, with 13 bases left between them. The CDR3 consists of 14 residues. CDR1 and CDR2 (germline): MNHEY, SVGAGI.

This chain uses TRBV4-1 with TRBJ2-4, with D perhaps TRBD2 (6 bases). The germline V and J ends were trimmed by 0 bases and 4 bases, with 10 bases remaining between them. CDR3 length: 15 amino acids. Germline V lookup: CDR1 MGHRA, CDR2 YSYEKL. The DNA of the CDR3 is TGCGCCAGCAGCCAAGAGGGGGGATTGAAAAACATTCAGTACTTC. It specifies CASSQEGGLKNIQYF.

The chain recombines TRBV7-2 with TRBJ1-5; D ambiguous. V was shortened by 5 bases and J by 1 base, with 18 bases between the two germline ends. There are 17 residues in the CDR3. CDR1 is SGHTA and CDR2 is FQGNSA in the germline V gene. CDR3 nucleotides: TGTGCCAGCAGCCCTCTACCCGGGCCCGGGAGCAATCAGCCCCAGCATTTT. Protein sequence: CASSPLPGPGSNQPQHF.

The CDR3 is CASSFLAGRGADTQYF. In nucleotides, the CDR3 is TGCGCCAGCAGCTTTCTAGCGGGAAGGGGGGCCGATACGCAGTATTTT. This chain links TRBV5-1 with TRBJ2-3, with 9 positions matching TRBD2. CDR3 size: 16 residues. The V segment lost 2 bases and the J segment 6 bases; nucleotides outside the gene matches: 10. CDR1 and CDR2 (germline): SGHRS, YFSETQ.

The chain has TRBV6-1 and TRBJ2-5, with D possibly being TRBD2 (6 bases). The CDR3 runs 15 residues. Germline CDR1 reads MNHNS; CDR2 reads SASEGT. Trimming shortened V by 3 bases and J by 10 bases, and 21 bases separated the two germline ends. CDR3 sequence (DNA): TGTGCCAGCAGTGATTGGAGGGAAGGATTGTCGGTCCAGTACTTC. It codes for CASSDWREGLSVQYF.

The rearrangement joins TRBV6-1 to TRBJ2-1; D assignment may be TRBD1 or TRBD2 (5 bases each). Trimming shortened V by 8 bases and J by 5 bases, and 16 bases separated the two germline ends. The CDR3 has 14 amino acids. Germline CDR1 reads MNHNS; CDR2 reads SASEGT. As DNA, the CDR3 is TGTGCCAGCCTCGAATTTAGGGGACACAATGAGCAGTTCTTC. Residues: CASLEFRGHNEQFF.

The rearrangement joins TRBV28 to TRBJ1-3; 9 positions match TRBD1. With V trimmed by 7 bases and J by 5 bases, 12 bases remained unmatched. Germline lookup yields CDR1 MDHEN and CDR2 SYDVKM. This CDR3 region has 16 residues. The CDR3 sequence is CASTPGQGLWRNTIYF. The DNA for the CDR3 is TGTGCCAGCACCCCGGGACAGGGCCTTTGGAGAAACACCATATATTTT.

This clone has a handful of counts. The chain uses TRBV4-2 and TRBJ1-1; D call uncertain. Germline assignment: CDR1 LGHNA and CDR2 YNFKEQ. The CDR3 is 13 residues long. The V end was cut by 3 bases, the J end by 5 bases, with 10 bases between. The CDR3 DNA reads TGTGCCAGCAGCCAGGCGTTGGCGACTGAAGCTTTCTTT. Translation: CASSQALATEAFF.